This TCR beta chain was found in a study of T cell responses to AZD1222 COVID-19 vaccine. The V end lost 0 bases, the J end lost 7 bases, and 18 bases lay between the germline ends. The CDR3 is 16 residues long. Germline V gene lookup returns CDR1 LGHNA and CDR2 YNFKEQ. Here immunoSEQ multiplex PCR was the method, and the copy in TCRdb shows in-frame clones only, minus some. This sample has about 92,000 clones, with 80% to 90% found just once. The source of this sequence is an adult in good health. The chain joins TRBV4-2 to TRBJ2-5; a possible D gene is TRBD1 (6 bases). Sequencing used peripheral blood, obtained on day 0 of MenACWY control vaccination. CDR3 protein: CASSQEGDRTLGTQYF. The CDR3, as DNA: TGTGCCAGCAGCCAAGAAGGAGACAGGACACTCGGGACCCAGTACTTC.